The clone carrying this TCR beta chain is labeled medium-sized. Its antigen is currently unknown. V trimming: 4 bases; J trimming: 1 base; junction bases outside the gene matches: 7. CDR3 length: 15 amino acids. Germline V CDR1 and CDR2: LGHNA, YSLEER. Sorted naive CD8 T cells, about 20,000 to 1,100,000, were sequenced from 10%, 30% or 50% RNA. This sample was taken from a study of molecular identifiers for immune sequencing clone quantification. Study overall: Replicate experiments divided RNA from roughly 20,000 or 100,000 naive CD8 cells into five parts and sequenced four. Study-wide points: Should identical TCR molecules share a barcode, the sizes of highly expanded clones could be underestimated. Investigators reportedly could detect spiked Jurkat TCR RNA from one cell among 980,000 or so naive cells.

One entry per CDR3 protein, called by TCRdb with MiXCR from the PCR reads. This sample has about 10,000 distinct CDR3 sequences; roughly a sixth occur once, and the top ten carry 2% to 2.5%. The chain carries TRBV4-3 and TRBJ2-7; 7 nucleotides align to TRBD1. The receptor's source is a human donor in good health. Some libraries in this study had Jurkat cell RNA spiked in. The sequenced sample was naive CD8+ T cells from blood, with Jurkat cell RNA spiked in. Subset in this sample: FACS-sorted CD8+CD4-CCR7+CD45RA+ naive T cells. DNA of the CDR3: TGCGCCAGCAGCCCTGGGCAGGGGGTATCCTACGAGCAGTACTTC. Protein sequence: CASSPGQGVSYEQYF.